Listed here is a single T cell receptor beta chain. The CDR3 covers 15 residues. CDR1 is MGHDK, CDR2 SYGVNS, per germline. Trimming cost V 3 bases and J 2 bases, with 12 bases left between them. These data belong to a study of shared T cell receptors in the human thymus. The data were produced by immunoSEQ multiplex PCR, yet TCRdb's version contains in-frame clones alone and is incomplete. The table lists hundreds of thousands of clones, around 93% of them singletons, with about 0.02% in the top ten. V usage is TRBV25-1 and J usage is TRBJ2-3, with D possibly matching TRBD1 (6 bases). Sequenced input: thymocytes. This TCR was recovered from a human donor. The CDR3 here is CASSDGTLVTDTQYF. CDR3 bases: TGTGCCAGCAGTGATGGGACATTGGTCACAGATACGCAGTATTTT.